The 10 T cell receptor beta chains presented below share a single source sample, sequenced in a study of shared clonotypes between healthy human individuals (dated by TCRdb to the early 2020s). For the CD8 naive samples, CD45RO-negative cells were positively selected for CCR7, yielding a CD45RA+CCR7+ population from which TemRA cells were excluded. The library came from the immunoSEQ multiplex PCR assay. Not all clones reach the TCRdb copy of this immuneACCESS table, which keeps in-frame sequences only. Checked studies attribute under half of the gap to unresolved V genes and leave the rest unexplained. The sample table lists around 610,000 clones, around 96% of them with a count of one. About 0.12% of the sample is in the top ten clones. The sequenced sample was naive CD8+ T cells sorted from blood. This specimen's cell subset or site label, interpreted: CD45RA+CCR7+. These receptors were taken from a woman in her twenties or thirties in good health.

The chain carries TRBV28 and TRBJ2-5; 9 nucleotides align to TRBD1. After removal of 6 bases from V and 0 bases from J, the junction contained 5 bases not matched to a gene. The germline V gene has CDR1 MDHEN and CDR2 SYDVKM. CDR3 length equals 15 residues. As DNA, the CDR3 is TGTGCCAGCAGCTGGGGACAGGGTTACCAAGAGACCCAGTACTTC. Encoded protein: CASSWGQGYQETQYF.

The rearrangement links TRBV30 to TRBJ1-6; D is unresolved. Germline V gives CDR1 GTSNPN, CDR2 SVGIG (reference sequence). The V gene lost 2 bases and the J gene lost 11 bases, with 13 bases spanning the gap. The CDR3 consists of 13 residues. The CDR3 reads CAWSPGFSPPLHF. DNA for the CDR3: TGTGCCTGGAGTCCTGGGTTCTCGCCACCCCTCCACTTT. Looking up the rest from reference TRBV30 and TRBJ1-6 gives the full variable domain: SQTIHQWPATLVQPVGSPLSLECTVEGTSNPNLYWYRQAAGRGLQLLFYSVGIGQISSEVPQNLSASRPQDRQFILSSKKLLLSDSGFYLCAWSPGFSPPLHFGNGTRLTVT.

V and J are TRBV28 and TRBJ1-1, with D possibly being TRBD1 (5 bases). Germline V gene lookup returns CDR1 MDHEN and CDR2 SYDVKM. V shed 6 bases and J shed 3 bases, with 11 bases lying between them. The CDR3 runs 13 residues. This CDR3 reads CASRGEGYTEAFF. The CDR3 nucleotides read TGTGCCAGCAGGGGAGAGGGGTACACTGAAGCTTTCTTT.

J is TRBJ1-2 and V is TRBV28; TRBD1 matches at 7 bases. The CDR3 is made up of 12 amino acids. V shed 6 bases, J shed 3 bases, and the junction held 1 base outside the gene matches. Germline V gives CDR1 MDHEN, CDR2 SYDVKM. The CDR3 reads CASRGQDYGYTF. As DNA, the CDR3 is TGTGCCAGCAGAGGACAGGACTATGGCTACACCTTC.

This chain joins TRBV28 and TRBJ2-5; possibly TRBD1 for D (5 bases). With the DNA end fitting TRBJ2-7 better, the J assignment may be wrong. Germline CDR1 reads MDHEN; CDR2 reads SYDVKM. This CDR3 is built from 13 residues. CDR3 residues: CASRDSGVYEQYF. The CDR3 DNA follows: TGTGCCAGCAGAGACAGTGGTGTCTACGAGCAGTACTTC.

The rearrangement links TRBV9 to TRBJ2-3; 12 positions agree with TRBD2. V dropped 3 bases and J dropped 3; count of bases not matched to a gene: 5. CDR1 and CDR2 from the germline V gene are SGDLS and YYNGEE. This CDR3 region has 16 residues. CDR3 sequence: CASSGLAGVKTDTQYF. The DNA for the CDR3 is TGTGCCAGCAGCGGACTAGCGGGAGTAAAAACAGATACGCAGTATTTT.

With regard to this clone: Other nucleotide sequences in the sample specify the same CDR3. The chain uses TRBV27 and TRBJ2-1; D call uncertain. V lost 2 bases and J 0 bases, leaving 8 bases between the germline ends. The CDR3 loop spans 15 amino acids. The germline V gene encodes CDR1 MNHEY and CDR2 SMNVEV (reference sequence). CDR3 region: CASSLGLSSYNEQFF. CDR3 nucleotide sequence: TGTGCCAGCAGTTTAGGGCTAAGCTCCTACAATGAGCAGTTCTTC.

The rearrangement links TRBV11-3 to TRBJ2-1; the match to TRBD2 covers 7 bases. V was pared by 1 base and J by 5 bases, with 8 bases of the junction left unmatched. From germline, CDR1 is SGHNT and CDR2 YENEEA. There are 16 residues in the CDR3. Here the CDR3 reads CASSLATSWGHNEQFF. The CDR3 DNA follows: TGTGCCAGCAGCTTAGCGACTAGCTGGGGACACAATGAGCAGTTCTTC.

This chain connects TRBV7-9 to TRBJ1-4; no clear D gene. The CDR3 length is 14 residues. The V gene's germline CDR1 is SEHNR and CDR2 FQNEAQ (reference sequence). Trimming left V 5 bases short and J 0 bases short, with 7 bases between. The CDR3 reads CASSPFPTNEKLFF. The DNA for the CDR3 is TGTGCCAGCAGCCCATTTCCAACTAATGAAAAACTGTTTTTT.

V and J are TRBV5-1 and TRBJ2-1, with TRBD1 matching over 9 bases. Germline loops: CDR1 SGHRS, CDR2 YFSETQ. This CDR3 is built from 12 residues. V lost 7 bases to trimming and J lost 5 bases; unmatched junction nucleotides: 1. The CDR3 sequence is CASRDRDNEQFF. In DNA form, the CDR3 reads TGCGCCAGCCGGGACAGGGACAATGAGCAGTTCTTC. The full variable domain, in which reference TRBV5-1 and TRBJ2-1 provide the parts outside the CDR3, is KAGVTQTPRYLIKTRGQQVTLSCSPISGHRSVSWYQQTPGQGLQFLFEYFSETQRNKGNFPGRFSGRQFSNSRSEMNVSTLELGDSALYLCASRDRDNEQFFGPGTRLTVL.